This T cell receptor (beta chain) emerged from a study of beta chain features in type 1 diabetes. Study-level points and caveats: There was a moderate but significant shortening of TCRB CDR3s in all four CD4+ subsets of Type 1 diabetes patients.

As every portion of the isolated RNA was reverse transcribed, the sequencing read expressed TCRB transcripts. This table comes from immunoSEQ multiplex PCR, and its TCRdb copy is limited to in-frame clones, with some not included. The repertoire holds 600,000 to 750,000 clones, with over 10% as singletons. This clone was seen a handful of times. Its specificity is unknown. CDR3 length equals 14 residues. With 6 bases removed from V and 6 bases from J, the gap between germline ends came to 14 bases. The V gene's germline CDR1 is MGHDK and CDR2 SYGVNS. This TCR derives from a man aged 25-45 years with type 1 diabetes. Sequenced: naive CD4+ T cells from blood. The chain recombines TRBV25-1 with TRBJ2-2; D assignment may be TRBD1 or TRBD2 (7 bases each). The CDR3 here is CASSLRGGAGELFF. DNA for the CDR3: TGTGCCAGCAGCCTCAGGGGGGGCGCCGGGGAGCTGTTTTTT.